The 27 T cell receptor beta chains below all came from one sample that was sequenced in a study of OX40 agonist ivuxolimab in advanced cancers. Repertoires were generated with immunoSEQ multiplex PCR, while TCRdb's copy carries only in-frame clones and drops some. The table lists tens of thousands of clones, about 85% of them singletons. This specimen was CD4+ or CD8+ T cells sorted from blood, taken in a trial of the OX40 agonist ivuxolimab. These receptor sequences come from an adult with an advanced solid tumor such as melanoma, head and neck, liver or kidney cancer.

This sequence joins TRBV6-6 and TRBJ1-2, with D tentatively TRBD1 (6 bases). The V gene lost 7 bases and the J gene lost 7 bases, with 22 bases spanning the gap. The germline gives CDR1 MNHNY, CDR2 SVGAGI (reference sequence). The CDR3 sequence is 15 residues long. This CDR3 reads CASTQMTGLDSGYTF. Here the CDR3 DNA reads TGTGCCAGCACCCAAATGACAGGCCTTGACTCTGGCTACACCTTC.

This chain connects TRBV18 to TRBJ1-1; D is unresolved. V was clipped by 2 bases and J by 3 bases, with 7 bases between them. CDR3 length: 13 amino acids. Germline V lookup: CDR1 KGHSH, CDR2 LQKENI. CDR3: CASSPLMDTEAFF. CDR3 coding DNA: TGTGCCAGCTCACCATTGATGGACACTGAAGCTTTCTTT. Complete variable domain (other parts from reference TRBV18 and TRBJ1-1): NAGVMQNPRHLVRRRGQEARLRCSPMKGHSHVYWYRQLPEEGLKFMVYLQKENIIDESGMPKERFSAEFPKEGPSILRIQQVVRGDSAAYFCASSPLMDTEAFFGQGTRLTVV.

The chain couples TRBV7-9 to TRBJ2-5; TRBD2 aligns across 10 bases. The CDR3 spans 16 residues. Germline V gives CDR1 SEHNR, CDR2 FQNEAQ (reference sequence). With V trimmed by 4 bases and J by 3 bases, 8 bases remained unmatched. The CDR3 region is CASSSYGTSDKETQYF. The CDR3 nucleotides read TGTGCCAGCAGCTCCTATGGGACTAGCGACAAAGAGACCCAGTACTTC.

The chain couples TRBV7-9 to TRBJ2-3; TRBD1 or TRBD2 may be the D gene (5 bases each). The germline CDR1 and CDR2 sequences are SEHNR and FQNEAQ (reference sequence). This CDR3 is 13 amino acids long. Trimming stripped 5 bases from V and 4 bases from J, with 10 bases between. This CDR3 reads CASSPRGPDTQYF. CDR3 sequence (DNA): TGTGCCAGCAGCCCACGGGGCCCAGATACGCAGTATTTT.

The rearrangement links TRBV19 to TRBJ1-1; 7 bases fit TRBD1. Trimming took 4 bases from V and 0 from J; bases not matched to a gene: 2. Germline CDR1 is LNHDA and CDR2 is SQIVND (reference sequence). This CDR3 has 14 residues. As DNA, the CDR3 is TGTGCCAGTAGTAAGGGACAGCTGAACACTGAAGCTTTCTTT. It yields the protein CASSKGQLNTEAFF.

The CDR3 spells CASSPLDTSYEQYF. The CDR3 DNA is TGTGCCAGCTCACCACTGGACACATCCTACGAGCAGTACTTC. The chain has TRBV18 and TRBJ2-7, with TRBD1 as a possible D gene (5 bases). CDR3 length: 14 amino acids. Trimming stripped 1 base from V and 1 base from J, with 8 bases between. CDR1 KGHSH and CDR2 LQKENI come from the germline V gene. Looking up the rest from reference TRBV18 and TRBJ2-7 gives the full variable domain: NAGVMQNPRHLVRRRGQEARLRCSPMKGHSHVYWYRQLPEEGLKFMVYLQKENIIDESGMPKERFSAEFPKEGPSILRIQQVVRGDSAAYFCASSPLDTSYEQYFGPGTRLTVT.

This chain links TRBV6-6 with TRBJ1-1, with D tentatively TRBD1 (6 bases). In germline, CDR1 is MNHNY, CDR2 SVGAGI (reference sequence). V was shortened by 6 bases and J by 1 base, with 12 bases between the two germline ends. The CDR3 is made up of 14 amino acids. CDR3 in DNA: TGTGCCAGCAGACATATCAGGGGGAACACTGAAGCTTTCTTT. It translates to CASRHIRGNTEAFF.

The table lists this clone with a count of one. CDR3 sequence (DNA): TGTGCCAGCACAATGTTAGAGAACACTGAAGCTTTCTTT. Amino acid sequence: CASTMLENTEAFF. The chain joins TRBV2 to TRBJ1-1; D is ambiguous. In germline, CDR1 is SNHLY, CDR2 FYNNEI. The CDR3 length is 13 residues. The V end was cut by 7 bases, the J end by 1 base, with 10 bases between.

V and J are TRBV21-1 and TRBJ1-2; the table's D call, TRBD1, was not checked against the DNA. TRBV21-1 is given as a pseudogene. There are 11 residues in the CDR3. The CDR3 spells CASSTGQDSLF. The DNA for the CDR3 is TGTGCCAGCAGCACCGGACAGGATTCCTTGTTC.

The chain couples TRBV4-1 to TRBJ1-2, with TRBD1 matching over 8 bases. Germline V gene data show CDR1 as MGHRA and CDR2 as YSYEKL. CDR3 length: 16 residues. V was pared by 4 bases and J by 2 bases, with 9 bases of the junction left unmatched. The CDR3, as DNA: TGCGCCAGCAGCCTCCTCGGGACAGGAACAAACTATGGCTACACCTTC. Protein product: CASSLLGTGTNYGYTF.

The chain is built from TRBV19 and TRBJ2-7, with 9 bases that match TRBD2. Losses at the gene ends were 10 bases for V and 4 bases for J; bases not matched to a gene: 11. The CDR3 extends over 14 amino acids. The V gene's germline CDR1 is LNHDA and CDR2 SQIVND (reference sequence). The CDR3 nucleotides are TGTGCCATCCCCAGCGGGGGGTTTTTATACGAGCAGTACTTC. It yields the protein CAIPSGGFLYEQYF.

DNA of the CDR3: TGCAGCGTTAATAATAGAATGAACACTGAAGCTTTCTTT. It codes for CSVNNRMNTEAFF. This chain uses TRBV29-1 with TRBJ1-1; no clear D gene. Trimming removed 5 bases from V and 0 bases from J, with 10 bases in between. CDR3 length: 13 residues. From germline, CDR1 is SQVTM and CDR2 ANQGSEA.

This rearrangement joins TRBV29-1 to TRBJ2-7; D call uncertain. The CDR3 covers 11 residues. Trimming removed 0 bases at V and 4 bases at J, with 4 bases between. Germline V CDR1 and CDR2: SQVTM, ANQGSEA. Written as DNA, the CDR3 is TGCAGCGTTGAAGACGCTTACGAGCAGTACTTC. This sequence encodes CSVEDAYEQYF.

This clone appeared a single time. This chain connects TRBV5-1 to TRBJ1-2; tentatively, D is TRBD1 (5 bases). The CDR3 totals 15 residues. Germline lookup yields CDR1 SGHRS and CDR2 YFSETQ. Trimming took off 0 bases at V and 8 bases at J, with 17 bases between the two ends. The CDR3 nucleotides read TGCGCCAGCAGCTTGGGGTCCCCTTCCAGGGACGGCTACACCTTC. This translates into CASSLGSPSRDGYTF. Full variable domain (rest looked up from reference TRBV5-1 and TRBJ1-2): KAGVTQTPRYLIKTRGQQVTLSCSPISGHRSVSWYQQTPGQGLQFLFEYFSETQRNKGNFPGRFSGRQFSNSRSEMNVSTLELGDSALYLCASSLGSPSRDGYTFGSGTRLTVV.

This chain connects TRBV28 to TRBJ2-4, with D hard to call. CDR3 length equals 15 residues. Germline V gene data show CDR1 as MDHEN and CDR2 as SYDVKM. V was clipped by 6 bases and J by 1 base, with 13 bases between them. The DNA for the CDR3 is TGTGCCAGCAGCAACGCGGTCGGGGCCAAAAACATTCAGTACTTC. This gives the protein CASSNAVGAKNIQYF.

The chain is built from TRBV11-3 and TRBJ2-1; D possibly corresponds to TRBD2 (5 bases). V lost 8 bases to trimming and J lost 2 bases, with 16 bases between them. Germline values: CDR1 SGHNT, CDR2 YENEEA. The CDR3 runs to 15 residues. CDR3 DNA sequence: TGTGCCAGCGCCCGAGGGCATGGCCCCTACAATGAGCAGTTCTTC. It specifies CASARGHGPYNEQFF.

CDR3 amino acids: CASSTGQYNEQFF. In nucleotides, the CDR3 is TGTGCCAGCAGCACGGGACAGTACAATGAGCAGTTCTTC. The V gene is TRBV7-3, the J gene TRBJ2-1, with 7 positions matching TRBD1. The CDR3 is made up of 13 amino acids. Germline V gene lookup returns CDR1 SGHTA and CDR2 FQGTGA. J was trimmed by 4 bases and V by 5 bases; bases with no gene match: 2.

The J gene is TRBJ2-3, the V gene TRBV4-1, with 7 bases identical to TRBD2. CDR3 length equals 17 residues. The germline V gene encodes CDR1 MGHRA and CDR2 YSYEKL. V was clipped by 1 base and J by 4 bases; unmatched bases: 11. CDR3 residues: CASSQGVLPGGPDTQYF. The DNA of the CDR3 is TGCGCCAGCAGCCAAGGGGTTTTGCCGGGAGGCCCAGATACGCAGTATTTT.

The chain carries TRBV5-6 and TRBJ2-1; a possible D gene is TRBD1 (5 bases). The germline V gene encodes CDR1 SGHDT and CDR2 YYEEEE. Between the trimmed V and J ends, which lost 3 bases and 1 base, there was a span of 14 bases. CDR3 length equals 16 residues. CDR3 sequence (DNA): TGTGCCAGCAGCTCGCCCCAGGGCCTATCCTACAATGAGCAGTTCTTC. Translating gives CASSSPQGLSYNEQFF. Full variable domain (rest looked up from reference TRBV5-6 and TRBJ2-1): DAGVTQSPTHLIKTRGQQVTLRCSPKSGHDTVSWYQQALGQGPQFIFQYYEEEERQRGNFPDRFSGHQFPNYSSELNVNALLLGDSALYLCASSSPQGLSYNEQFFGPGTRLTVL.

In nucleotides, the CDR3 is TGTGCCAGCAGCTCGGACAGATTGAGTCAGCCCCAGCATTTT. Its translation: CASSSDRLSQPQHF. The gene calls are TRBV5-8 and TRBJ1-5; D may be TRBD1 (6 bases). The CDR3 has 14 amino acids. Germline assignment: CDR1 SGHTS and CDR2 YDEGEE. V lost 3 bases and J 6 bases, leaving 13 bases between the germline ends.

This clone appeared a single time. This CDR3 reads CASSFGGITDTQYF. In DNA, the CDR3 is TGCGCCAGCAGCTTCGGCGGGATTACAGATACGCAGTATTTT. V and J are TRBV5-1 and TRBJ2-3; D might be TRBD2 (6 bases). The CDR3 length is 14 residues. The germline V and J ends were trimmed by 2 bases and 3 bases, with 10 bases remaining between them. Germline assignment: CDR1 SGHRS and CDR2 YFSETQ.

The rearrangement joins TRBV2 to TRBJ1-1; perhaps TRBD1 as D (5 bases). Trimming pared 2 bases from V and 4 bases from J, leaving 14 bases between. Looked up from germline, CDR1 is SNHLY and CDR2 is FYNNEI. This CDR3 comprises 15 residues. The CDR3 here is CASSESGLGVTEAFF. CDR3 nucleotides: TGTGCCAGCAGTGAATCCGGCTTGGGGGTCACTGAAGCTTTCTTT.

This clone was seen more than once but under ten times. The chain recombines TRBV7-3 with TRBJ1-1, with D unresolved. Germline CDR1 and CDR2: SGHTA and FQGTGA. The CDR3 has 17 amino acids. V was trimmed by 2 bases and J by 1 base, leaving 17 bases between them. The CDR3 nucleotides are TGTGCCAGCAGCTTAGGGGTATTGAGCTCGGGGAACACTGAAGCTTTCTTT. Its protein is CASSLGVLSSGNTEAFF. The entire variable domain, with the rest obtained from reference TRBV7-3 and TRBJ1-1, is as follows: GAGVSQTPSNKVTEKGKYVELRCDPISGHTALYWYRQSLGQGPEFLIYFQGTGAADDSGLPNDRFFAVRPEGSVSTLKIQRTERGDSAVYLCASSLGVLSSGNTEAFFGQGTRLTVV.

J is TRBJ1-3 and V is TRBV18, with D hard to call. Germline assignment: CDR1 KGHSH and CDR2 LQKENI. V was pared by 3 bases and J by 0 bases, with 15 bases between. This CDR3 region has 17 residues. CDR3: CASSPRGPQSSGNTIYF. DNA for the CDR3: TGTGCCAGCTCACCCCGTGGGCCTCAGTCCTCTGGAAACACCATATATTTT.

This clone has just one count. V and J are TRBV5-8 and TRBJ1-1; D possibly corresponds to TRBD1 (6 bases). V was pared by 2 bases and J by 3 bases, with 14 bases between. This CDR3 has 15 residues. Germline-derived CDR1 and CDR2 are SGHTS and YDEGEE. The CDR3 is CASSLVQGRYTEAFF. CDR3 in DNA: TGTGCCAGCAGCTTAGTTCAGGGGAGGTACACTGAAGCTTTCTTT. Complete variable domain (other parts from reference TRBV5-8 and TRBJ1-1): EAGVTQSPTHLIKTRGQQATLRCSPISGHTSVYWYQQALGLGLQFLLWYDEGEERNRGNFPPRFSGRQFPNYSSELNVNALELEDSALYLCASSLVQGRYTEAFFGQGTRLTVV.

This chain joins TRBV9 and TRBJ2-7; D unclear. With 2 bases removed from V and 5 bases from J, the gap between germline ends came to 11 bases. From germline, CDR1 is SGDLS and CDR2 YYNGEE. CDR3 length: 13 amino acids. In DNA form, the CDR3 reads TGTGCCAGCAGCGTGGGCCCCCTCGACGAGCAGTACTTC. Its protein product is CASSVGPLDEQYF.

The chain recombines TRBV4-3 with TRBJ2-3; 7 bases are a match to TRBD2. Trimming removed 3 bases from V and 1 base from J; junction bases left unmatched: 13. This CDR3 region has 18 residues. The germline gives CDR1 LGHNA, CDR2 YSLEER. The CDR3 spells CASSHFLPRGSGTDTQYF. DNA for the CDR3: TGCGCCAGCAGCCACTTTCTCCCCCGCGGGAGTGGCACAGATACGCAGTATTTT.